This T cell receptor beta chain was identified during a study of blood T cell repertoires in COVID-19. About the study: Acute and convalescent COVID-19 samples came from the United States, Italy and Spain. PBMCs, B-cell-depleted T cells, or T cells provided the cDNA or gDNA that made up the material.

V gave up 3 bases and J gave up 4 bases, with 6 bases separating them. Germline V gene sequence: CDR1 DFQATT, CDR2 SNEGSKA (reference sequence). The length of the CDR3 is 12 residues. Original processing methods: Amplification of reference gene primers provided the estimated nucleated cell counts. Clones were read by immunoSEQ multiplex PCR, and TCRdb kept only the in-frame ones, dropping some. V, J and clone size derive from that table, while D and trimming were established from the DNA sequence. The sample has 150,000 to 200,000 clones, 86% seen once. This clone was counted between two and nine times.

The sample consisted of peripheral blood. V gene TRBV20-1 combines with J gene TRBJ2-2; D call uncertain. This TCR derives from a man between 65 and 85 years old with acute or convalescent COVID-19. CDR3 coding DNA: TGCAGTGCTAGTCTAGGCACCGGGGAGCTGTTTTTT. It is translated as CSASLGTGELFF.